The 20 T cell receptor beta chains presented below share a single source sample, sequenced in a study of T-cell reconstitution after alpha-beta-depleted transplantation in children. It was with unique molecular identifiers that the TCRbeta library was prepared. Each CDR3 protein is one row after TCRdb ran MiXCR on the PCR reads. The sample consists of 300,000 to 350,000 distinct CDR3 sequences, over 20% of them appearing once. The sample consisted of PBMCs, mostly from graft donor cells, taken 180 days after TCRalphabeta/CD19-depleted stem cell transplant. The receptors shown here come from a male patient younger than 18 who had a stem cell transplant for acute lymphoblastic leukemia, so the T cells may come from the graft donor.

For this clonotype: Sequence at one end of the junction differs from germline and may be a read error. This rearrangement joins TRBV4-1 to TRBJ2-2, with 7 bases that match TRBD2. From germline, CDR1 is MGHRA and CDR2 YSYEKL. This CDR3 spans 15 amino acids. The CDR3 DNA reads TGCGCCAGCACCAGCAAAGCGGGGCTTCCCGGGGAGCCGTTTTTT. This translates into CASTSKAGLPGEPFF.

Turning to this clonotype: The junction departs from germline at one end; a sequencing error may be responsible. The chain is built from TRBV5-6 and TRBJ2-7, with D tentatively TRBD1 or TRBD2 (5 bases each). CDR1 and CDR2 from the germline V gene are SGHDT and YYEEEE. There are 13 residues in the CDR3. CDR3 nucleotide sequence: TGTGCCAGCAGCCGAAAACCGGGACGTATTTCGATTTTC. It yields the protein CASSRKPGRISIF. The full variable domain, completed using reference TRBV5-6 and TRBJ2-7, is DAGVTQSPTHLIKTRGQQVTLRCSPKSGHDTVSWYQQALGQGPQFIFQYYEEEERQRGNFPDRFSGHQFPNYSSELNVNALLLGDSALYLCASSRKPGRISIFGPGTRLTVT.

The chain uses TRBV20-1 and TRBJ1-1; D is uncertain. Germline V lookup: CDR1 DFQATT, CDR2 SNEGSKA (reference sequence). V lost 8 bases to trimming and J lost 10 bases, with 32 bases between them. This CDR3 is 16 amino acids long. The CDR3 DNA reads TGCAGTCCCAACCGGGCCGGCGATATCTCCCTGATAGGAGCTTTCTTT. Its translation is CSPNRAGDISLIGAFF.

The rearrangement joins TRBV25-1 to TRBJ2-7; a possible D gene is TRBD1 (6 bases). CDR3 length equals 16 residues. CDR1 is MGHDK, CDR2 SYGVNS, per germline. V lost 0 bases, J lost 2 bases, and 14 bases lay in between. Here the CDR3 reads CASSEYGAGAAYEQYF. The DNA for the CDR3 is TGTGCCAGCAGTGAATATGGGGCAGGGGCAGCCTACGAGCAGTACTTC.

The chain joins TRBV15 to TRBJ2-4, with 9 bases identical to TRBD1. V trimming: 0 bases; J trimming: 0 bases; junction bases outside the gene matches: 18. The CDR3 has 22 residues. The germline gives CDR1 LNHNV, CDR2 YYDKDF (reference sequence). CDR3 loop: CATSRDRIKGTGTYLAKNIQYF. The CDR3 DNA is TGTGCCACCAGCAGAGATCGGATTAAAGGGACAGGGACATATCTAGCCAAAAACATTCAGTACTTC.

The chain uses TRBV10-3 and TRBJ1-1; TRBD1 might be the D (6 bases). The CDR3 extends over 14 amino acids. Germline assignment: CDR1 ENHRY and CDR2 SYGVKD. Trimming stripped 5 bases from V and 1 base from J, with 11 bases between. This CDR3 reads CAISRTAGNTEAFF. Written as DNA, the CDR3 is TGTGCCATCAGTAGGACAGCGGGGAACACTGAAGCTTTCTTT.

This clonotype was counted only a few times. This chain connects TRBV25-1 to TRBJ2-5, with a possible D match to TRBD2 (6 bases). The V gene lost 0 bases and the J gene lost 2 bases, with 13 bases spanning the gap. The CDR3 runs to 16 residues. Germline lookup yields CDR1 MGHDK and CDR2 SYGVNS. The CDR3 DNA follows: TGTGCCAGCAGTGAATATCATCCCGGGAGACAAGAGACCCAGTACTTC. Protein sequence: CASSEYHPGRQETQYF.

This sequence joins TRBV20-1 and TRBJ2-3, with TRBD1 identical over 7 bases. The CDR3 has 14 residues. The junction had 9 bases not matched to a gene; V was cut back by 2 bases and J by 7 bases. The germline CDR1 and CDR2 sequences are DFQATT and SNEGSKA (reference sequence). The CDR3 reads CSARRQGSTHTQYF. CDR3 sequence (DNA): TGCAGTGCTAGAAGACAGGGATCCACCCATACGCAGTATTTT.

DNA of the CDR3: TGCGCCAGCAGCCAAGTGTCCGAGCAGTACTTC. This translates into CASSQVSEQYF. The gene calls are TRBV4-1 and TRBJ2-7, with D unresolved. In germline, CDR1 is MGHRA, CDR2 YSYEKL. This CDR3 region has 11 residues. Trimming removed 1 base at V and 6 bases at J, with 4 bases between.

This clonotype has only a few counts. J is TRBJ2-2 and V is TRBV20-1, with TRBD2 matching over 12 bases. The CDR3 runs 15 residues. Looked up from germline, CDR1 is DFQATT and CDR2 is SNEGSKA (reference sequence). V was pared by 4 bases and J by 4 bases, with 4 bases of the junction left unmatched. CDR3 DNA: TGCAGTGCTACCAGGACTAGCGGGACCACCGGGGAGCTGTTTTTT. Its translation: CSATRTSGTTGELFF.

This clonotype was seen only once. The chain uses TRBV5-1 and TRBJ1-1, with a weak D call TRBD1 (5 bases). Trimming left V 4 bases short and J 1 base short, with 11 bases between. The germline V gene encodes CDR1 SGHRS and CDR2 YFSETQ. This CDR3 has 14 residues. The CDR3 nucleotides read TGCGCCAGCAGCCGGACGGGACCGAACACTGAAGCTTTCTTT. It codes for CASSRTGPNTEAFF. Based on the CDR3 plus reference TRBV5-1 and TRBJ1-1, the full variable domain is KAGVTQTPRYLIKTRGQQVTLSCSPISGHRSVSWYQQTPGQGLQFLFEYFSETQRNKGNFPGRFSGRQFSNSRSEMNVSTLELGDSALYLCASSRTGPNTEAFFGQGTRLTVV.

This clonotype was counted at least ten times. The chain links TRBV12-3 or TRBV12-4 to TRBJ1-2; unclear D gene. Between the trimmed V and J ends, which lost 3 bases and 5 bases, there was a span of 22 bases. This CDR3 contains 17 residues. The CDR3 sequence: CASSLTRLTLDIYGYTF. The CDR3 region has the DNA TGTGCCAGCAGTTTGACTAGACTAACTCTCGATATTTATGGCTACACCTTC.

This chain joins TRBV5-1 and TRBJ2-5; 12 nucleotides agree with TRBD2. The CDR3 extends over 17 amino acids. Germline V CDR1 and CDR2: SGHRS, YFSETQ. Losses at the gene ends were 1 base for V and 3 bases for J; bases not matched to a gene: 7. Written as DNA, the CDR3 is TGCGCCAGCAGCTTGCGGACTAGCGGGATAGGGAAAGAGACCCAGTACTTC. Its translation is CASSLRTSGIGKETQYF.

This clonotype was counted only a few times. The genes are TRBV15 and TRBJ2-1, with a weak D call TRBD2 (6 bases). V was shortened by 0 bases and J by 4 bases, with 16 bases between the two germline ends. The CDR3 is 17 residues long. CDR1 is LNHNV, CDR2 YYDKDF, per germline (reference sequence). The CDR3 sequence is CATSRDLLAGYYNEQFF. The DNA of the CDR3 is TGTGCCACCAGCAGAGATCTCTTGGCGGGATATTACAATGAGCAGTTCTTC.

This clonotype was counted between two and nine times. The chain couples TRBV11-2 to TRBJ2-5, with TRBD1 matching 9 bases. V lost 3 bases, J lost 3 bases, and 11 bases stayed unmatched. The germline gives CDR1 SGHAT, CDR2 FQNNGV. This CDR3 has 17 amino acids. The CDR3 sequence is CASSLPTGGISKETQYF. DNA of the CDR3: TGTGCCAGCAGCTTGCCGACAGGGGGTATATCCAAAGAGACCCAGTACTTC.

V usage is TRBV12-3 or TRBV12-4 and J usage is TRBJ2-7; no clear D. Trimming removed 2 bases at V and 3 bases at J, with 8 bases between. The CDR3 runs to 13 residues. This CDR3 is CASSLSVHYEQYF. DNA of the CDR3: TGTGCCAGCAGTTTATCAGTCCACTACGAGCAGTACTTC.

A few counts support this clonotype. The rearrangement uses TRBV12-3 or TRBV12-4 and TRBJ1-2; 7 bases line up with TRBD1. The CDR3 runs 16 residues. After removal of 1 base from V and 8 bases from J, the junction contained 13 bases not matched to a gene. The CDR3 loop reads CASSLEGGWDSAGYTF. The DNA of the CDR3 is TGTGCCAGCAGTTTAGAGGGTGGCTGGGACAGCGCCGGCTACACCTTC.

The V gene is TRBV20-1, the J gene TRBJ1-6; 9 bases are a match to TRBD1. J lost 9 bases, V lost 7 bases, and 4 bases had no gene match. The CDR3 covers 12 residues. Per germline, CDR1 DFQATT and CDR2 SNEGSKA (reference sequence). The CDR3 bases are TGCAGTGTTTGGACAGGGGTTTCACCCCTCCACTTT. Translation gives CSVWTGVSPLHF.

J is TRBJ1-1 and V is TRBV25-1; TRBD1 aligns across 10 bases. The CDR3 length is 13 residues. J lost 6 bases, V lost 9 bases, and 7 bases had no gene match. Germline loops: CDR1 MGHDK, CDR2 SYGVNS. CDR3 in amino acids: CASPGQGTPEAFF. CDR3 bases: TGTGCCAGTCCGGGACAGGGGACCCCTGAAGCTTTCTTT.

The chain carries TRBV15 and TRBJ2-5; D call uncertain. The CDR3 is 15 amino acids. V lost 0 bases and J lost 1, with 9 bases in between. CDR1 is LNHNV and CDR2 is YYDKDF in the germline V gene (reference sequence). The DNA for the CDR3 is TGTGCCACCAGCAGAGATTCTGGGTTCCAAGAGACCCAGTACTTC. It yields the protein CATSRDSGFQETQYF.